Presented here are 4 T cell receptor beta chains from one specimen sequenced in a study of control samples from healthy donors and cancer patients. Sequencing used immunoSEQ multiplex PCR; TCRdb keeps in-frame clones, though not all of them. The sample has approximately 60,000 clones; 90% are singletons. Sequencing was performed on PBMCs. The receptors shown here come from a woman aged 45-59 years with colorectal cancer.

V is TRBV28 and J is TRBJ1-2; maybe TRBD1 (6 bases). The CDR3 extends over 13 amino acids. Trimming took off 8 bases at V and 2 bases at J, with 12 bases between the two ends. Germline values: CDR1 MDHEN, CDR2 SYDVKM. The CDR3 bases are TGTGCCAGCTCTAGGGGGGGGAACTATGGCTACACCTTC. Its translation: CASSRGGNYGYTF.

The rearrangement uses TRBV29-1 and TRBJ1-2; 9 nucleotides align to TRBD1. This CDR3 spans 11 amino acids. V dropped 7 bases and J dropped 10; count of bases not matched to a gene: 7. Germline lookup yields CDR1 SQVTM and CDR2 ANQGSEA. The DNA for the CDR3 is TGCAGCGGGGGACAGGGCCCTTTCTACACCTTC. Translating it yields CSGGQGPFYTF.

The V call is TRBV19, the J call TRBJ1-5; D may be TRBD1 (5 bases). Per germline, CDR1 LNHDA and CDR2 SQIVND (reference sequence). The CDR3 has 15 residues. Trimming took 5 bases from V and 0 from J, leaving 11 bases between them. This CDR3 is CASSPSGYSNQPQHF. As DNA, the CDR3 is TGTGCCAGTAGTCCTTCAGGGTATAGCAATCAGCCCCAGCATTTT. The full variable domain, rest sourced from reference TRBV19 and TRBJ1-5, is DGGITQSPKYLFRKEGQNVTLSCEQNLNHDAMYWYRQDPGQGLRLIYYSQIVNDFQKGDIAEGYSVSREKKESFPLTVTSAQKNPTAFYLCASSPSGYSNQPQHFGDGTRLSIL.

The CDR3 is CATSRGGQGRPYEQYF. As DNA, the CDR3 is TGTGCCACCAGCAGGGGCGGACAGGGCCGCCCCTACGAGCAGTACTTC. The chain employs TRBV15 and TRBJ2-7, with TRBD1 identical over 8 bases. Looked up from germline, CDR1 is LNHNV and CDR2 is YYDKDF (reference sequence). CDR3 length equals 16 residues. Unmatched junction bases numbered 9, after V lost 3 bases and J lost 2 bases.